This entry concerns a single T cell receptor beta chain. The sample originates from a study of blood T cell repertoires in COVID-19. TCRdb's table, derived via immunoSEQ multiplex PCR, lists solely in-frame clones and lacks some. The data contain about 260,000 clones, 85% to 90% of them singletons. The CDR3 runs to 16 residues. The TCR originated in a woman in her 40s who had recovered from COVID-19. V usage is TRBV21-1 and J usage is TRBJ2-7; the table names TRBD2, a call not compared with the DNA. TRBV21-1 represents a pseudogene. The sample comprised peripheral blood. CDR3 nucleotide sequence: TGTGCCAGCAGCAAAAGAGTTGTCGGGGGGAAGGTCGAGCAGTACTTC. Protein sequence: CASSKRVVGGKVEQYF.